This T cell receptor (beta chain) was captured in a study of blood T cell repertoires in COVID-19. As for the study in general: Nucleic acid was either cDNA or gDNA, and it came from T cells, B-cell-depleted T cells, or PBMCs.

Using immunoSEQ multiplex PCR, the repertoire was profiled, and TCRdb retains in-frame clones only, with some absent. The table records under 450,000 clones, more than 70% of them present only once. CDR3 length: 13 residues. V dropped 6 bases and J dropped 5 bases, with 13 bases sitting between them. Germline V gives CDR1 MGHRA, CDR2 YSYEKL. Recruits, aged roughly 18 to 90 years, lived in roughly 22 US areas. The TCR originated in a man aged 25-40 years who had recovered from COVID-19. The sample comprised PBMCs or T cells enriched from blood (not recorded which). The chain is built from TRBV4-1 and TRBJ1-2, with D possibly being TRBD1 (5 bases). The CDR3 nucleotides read TGCGCCAGCAGTCTGACGGGGGAATATGGCTACACCTTC. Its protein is CASSLTGEYGYTF.